This T cell receptor (beta chain) was sequenced for a study of vaccination and CD4 T cells after COVID-19. The treatment denotes: approximately nine-day PBMC culture with coronavirus spike peptide pools or control peptides (ViraFEST assay). This clonotype showed up just a few times. The antigen is undetermined. This CDR3 is built from 14 residues. Germline CDR1 LNHDA, CDR2 SQIVND (reference sequence). With V trimmed by 5 bases and J by 5 bases, 8 bases remained unmatched. The study sequenced cultured CD4+ T cell DNA using the Oncomine TCR Beta short-read assay. TCRdb ran MiXCR on the PCR reads and lists one entry per CDR3 protein. The sample shows under 20,000 distinct CDR3 sequences, 20% to 30% of them seen only once.

This chain connects TRBV19 to TRBJ2-7; 8 bases are shared with TRBD1. This clonotype originated in a human donor with COVID-19. The sample comprised cultured CD4+ T cells from blood. The CDR3 here is CASSARDRSDEQYF. In nucleotides, the CDR3 is TGTGCCAGTAGTGCCCGGGACAGGTCCGACGAGCAGTACTTC.